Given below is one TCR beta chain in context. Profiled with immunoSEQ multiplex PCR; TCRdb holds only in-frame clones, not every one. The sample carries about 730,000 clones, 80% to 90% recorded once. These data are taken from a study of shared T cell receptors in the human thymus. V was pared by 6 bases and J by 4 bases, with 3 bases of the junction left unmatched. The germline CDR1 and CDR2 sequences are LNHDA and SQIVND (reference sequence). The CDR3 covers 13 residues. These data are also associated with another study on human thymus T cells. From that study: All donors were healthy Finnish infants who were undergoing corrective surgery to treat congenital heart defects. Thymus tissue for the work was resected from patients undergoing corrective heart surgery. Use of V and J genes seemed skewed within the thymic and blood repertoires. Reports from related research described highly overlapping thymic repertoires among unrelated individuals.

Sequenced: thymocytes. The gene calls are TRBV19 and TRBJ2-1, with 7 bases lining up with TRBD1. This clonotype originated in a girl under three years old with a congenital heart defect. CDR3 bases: TGTGCCAGTAGAGGGGGCCGGTACAATGAGCAGTTCTTC. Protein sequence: CASRGGRYNEQFF.